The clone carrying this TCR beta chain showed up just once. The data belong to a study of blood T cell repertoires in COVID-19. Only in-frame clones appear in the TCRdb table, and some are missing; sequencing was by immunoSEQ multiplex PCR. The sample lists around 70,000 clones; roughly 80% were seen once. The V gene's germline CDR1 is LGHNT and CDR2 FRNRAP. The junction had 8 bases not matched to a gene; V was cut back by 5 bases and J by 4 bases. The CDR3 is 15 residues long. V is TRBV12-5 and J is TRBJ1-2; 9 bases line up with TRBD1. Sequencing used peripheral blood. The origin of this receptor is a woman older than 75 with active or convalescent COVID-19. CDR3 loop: CASGINRGRGYGYTF. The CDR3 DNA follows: TGTGCTAGTGGTATAAACAGGGGGCGCGGCTATGGCTACACCTTC.